Presented here are 21 T cell receptor beta chains from one specimen sequenced in a study of cytomegalovirus exposure and HLA in healthy donors. The PCR employed 60 Vbeta primers together with 13 Jbeta primers. Data came from immunoSEQ multiplex PCR; TCRdb stores just in-frame clones and leaves some out. The repertoire has over 150,000 clones, around 77% of them found once; the top ten carry roughly 3%. Sequencing was done on a sample of PBMCs. These receptors originate from a woman in her 30s in good health and CMV-seronegative.

This chain uses TRBV5-1 with TRBJ2-2, with a weak D call TRBD1 (5 bases). CDR1 SGHRS and CDR2 YFSETQ come from the germline V gene. Trimming shortened V by 6 bases and J by 0 bases, and 12 bases separated the two germline ends. The length of the CDR3 is 15 residues. The CDR3 is CASTLGQANTGELFF. In DNA form, the CDR3 reads TGCGCCAGCACCCTGGGGCAGGCGAACACCGGGGAGCTGTTTTTT.

CDR3 nucleotides: TGTGCCAGCAGCGTAGGGGGGACAGGAACCTACGAGCAGTACTTC. Its protein is CASSVGGTGTYEQYF. The gene calls are TRBV9 and TRBJ2-7; 8 nucleotides align to TRBD1. Germline CDR1 SGDLS, CDR2 YYNGEE. Trimming at V came to 0 bases and at J to 2 bases, leaving 4 bases not matched to a gene. This CDR3 comprises 15 residues. Using reference TRBV9 and TRBJ2-7 for the parts outside the CDR3, the full variable domain is DSGVTQTPKHLITATGQRVTLRCSPRSGDLSVYWYQQSLDQGLQFLIQYYNGEERAKGNILERFSAQQFPDLHSELNLSSLELGDSALYFCASSVGGTGTYEQYFGPGTRLTVT.

DNA for the CDR3: TGTGCCAGCAGCCGTCCCGGGACACTGAACACTGAAGCTTTCTTT. Translation: CASSRPGTLNTEAFF. The genes are TRBV4-2 and TRBJ1-1; maybe TRBD1 (6 bases). Trimming stripped 4 bases from V and 0 bases from J, with 12 bases between. The germline CDR1 and CDR2 sequences are LGHNA and YNFKEQ. This CDR3 spans 15 amino acids.

The CDR3 loop is CASSDRTQETQYF. As DNA, the CDR3 is TGCGCCAGCAGCGACAGAACCCAAGAGACCCAGTACTTC. This chain links TRBV5-1 with TRBJ2-5; TRBD1 is a possible D gene (5 bases). Germline V CDR1 and CDR2: SGHRS, YFSETQ. Trimming removed 4 bases at V and 1 base at J, with 8 bases between. The CDR3 covers 13 residues.

Worth noting for this clone: One junction end does not reproduce the germline sequence, and a read error may be involved. This chain uses TRBV2 with TRBJ1-2, with 8 bases aligning to TRBD1. Germline loops: CDR1 SNHLY, CDR2 FYNNEI. This CDR3 has 16 amino acids. The CDR3 DNA is TGTGCCAGCAGTGCCGCCAGGACAGGGAGATACTATGGCTACCCCTTC. Its translation: CASSAARTGRYYGYPF.

The V and J genes are TRBV9 and TRBJ2-1, with D maybe TRBD2 (7 bases). CDR1 is SGDLS, CDR2 YYNGEE, per germline. The germline V and J ends were trimmed by 6 bases and 2 bases, with 12 bases remaining between them. CDR3 size: 14 residues. CDR3 protein: CASMGGAPYNEQFF. For the CDR3, the DNA is TGTGCCAGCATGGGGGGGGCCCCCTACAATGAGCAGTTCTTC.

This chain joins TRBV19 and TRBJ1-1; no reliable D call. CDR3 size: 16 residues. V was clipped by 3 bases and J by 3 bases, with 17 bases between them. Germline assignment: CDR1 LNHDA and CDR2 SQIVND (reference sequence). The CDR3: CASSISRSGVYTEAFF. The CDR3 region has the DNA TGTGCCAGTAGTATCTCCAGAAGCGGAGTTTACACTGAAGCTTTCTTT.

The sample holds a few counts of this clone. The chain employs TRBV19 and TRBJ2-1, with 7 positions matching TRBD2. CDR3 length equals 14 residues. The germline CDR1 and CDR2 sequences are LNHDA and SQIVND (reference sequence). Unmatched junction bases numbered 9, after V lost 6 bases and J lost 7 bases. The chain's CDR3 is CASSHRGLFNEQFF. As DNA, the CDR3 is TGTGCCAGTAGCCACCGGGGACTATTTAATGAGCAGTTCTTC.

The rearrangement links TRBV7-8 to TRBJ1-2, with no clear D. Trimming removed 2 bases at V and 3 bases at J, with 10 bases between. Germline CDR1 and CDR2: SGHVS and FQNEAQ. CDR3 size: 14 residues. CDR3 residues: CASSLLAQYYGYTF. The CDR3 DNA reads as TGTGCCAGCAGCTTATTGGCCCAGTACTATGGCTACACCTTC. The complete variable domain, with remaining parts taken from reference TRBV7-8 and TRBJ1-2, reads GAGVSQSPRYKVAKRGQDVALRCDPISGHVSLFWYQQALGQGPEFLTYFQNEAQLDKSGLPSDRFFAERPEGSVSTLKIQRTQQEDSAVYLCASSLLAQYYGYTFGSGTRLTVV.

CDR3 in DNA: TGTGCCAGCTCACCGATTGCAGGGAATCAAGAGACCCAGTACTTC. This sequence encodes CASSPIAGNQETQYF. This rearrangement joins TRBV18 to TRBJ2-5; a possible D gene is TRBD1 (5 bases). The CDR3 loop spans 15 amino acids. Trimming removed 3 bases from V and 2 bases from J, with 13 bases in between. Germline CDR1 reads KGHSH; CDR2 reads LQKENI.

The rearrangement joins TRBV5-5 to TRBJ2-1; tentative D call: TRBD1 (5 bases). The germline V gene has CDR1 SGHKS and CDR2 YYEKEE (reference sequence). This CDR3 contains 15 residues. Trimming took off 0 bases at V and 1 base at J, with 8 bases between the two ends. CDR3 sequence: CASSLGAGSYNEQFF. The CDR3 nucleotides are TGTGCCAGCAGCTTGGGAGCAGGGTCCTACAATGAGCAGTTCTTC.

This rearrangement joins TRBV25-1 to TRBJ1-2, with 9 positions matching TRBD1. Losses at the gene ends were 4 bases for V and 1 base for J; bases not matched to a gene: 4. The CDR3 has 15 amino acids. Germline CDR1 is MGHDK and CDR2 is SYGVNS. The CDR3 coding sequence is TGTGCCAGCAGTGGTACGACAGGGGGTAACTATGGCTACACCTTC. Protein sequence: CASSGTTGGNYGYTF.

This chain connects TRBV4-2 to TRBJ1-4; D is ambiguous. CDR1 and CDR2 from the germline V gene are LGHNA and YNFKEQ. V lost 3 bases, J lost 4 bases, and 15 bases lay in between. CDR3 length: 16 residues. CDR3 sequence reads: CASSHPSGGFNEKLFF. The CDR3 bases are TGTGCCAGCAGCCACCCTAGTGGAGGGTTTAATGAAAAACTGTTTTTT.

This clone was recorded a few times. Its ends do not fully match the called genes, so a read error is possible. Additional DNA sequences in this sample encode the identical CDR3. J is TRBJ2-7 and V is TRBV4-1; 11 nucleotides match TRBD1. CDR1 is MGHRA and CDR2 is YSYEKL in the germline V gene. CDR3 length: 16 residues. The CDR3 nucleotides read TGTGCCAGCAGCCAAGAGTCCGGGACAGGGGGCTACGAGCAGTACTTC. This sequence encodes CASSQESGTGGYEQYF.

The chain couples TRBV28 to TRBJ1-1; D is uncertain. The V end lost 3 bases, the J end lost 5 bases, and 13 bases lay between the germline ends. The V gene's germline CDR1 is MDHEN and CDR2 SYDVKM. The CDR3 extends over 14 amino acids. CDR3 coding DNA: TGTGCCAGCAGTTTGAGCTCCGAGAGAACTGAAGCTTTCTTT. Protein sequence: CASSLSSERTEAFF.

Regarding this clone: Mismatch with germline at one junction end may stem from a read error. The V and J genes are TRBV5-4 and TRBJ1-2; D not certain. The CDR3 runs to 15 residues. Per the germline V gene, CDR1 is SGHNT and CDR2 is YYREEE (reference sequence). The CDR3 sequence is CASSLKIGGSEGYPF. In DNA form, the CDR3 reads TGTGCCAGCAGTTTAAAAATAGGCGGATCGGAAGGCTACCCCTTC.

Only a few counts were recorded for this clone. The chain carries TRBV6-1 and TRBJ1-3; maybe TRBD1 (6 bases). The germline V gene has CDR1 MNHNS and CDR2 SASEGT. V was cut by 7 bases and J by 11 bases, with 15 bases left in between. This CDR3 is 12 amino acids long. The CDR3 DNA is TGTGCCAGCACGGGGACACGTAGCGCCATATATTTT. Amino acid sequence: CASTGTRSAIYF.

This rearrangement joins TRBV7-9 to TRBJ2-5; D is perhaps TRBD2 (5 bases). CDR1 SEHNR and CDR2 FQNEAQ come from the germline V gene (reference sequence). There are 15 residues in the CDR3. V was shortened by 5 bases and J by 4 bases, with 17 bases between the two germline ends. The CDR3 sequence is CASSPRWRHGETQYF. The CDR3 DNA follows: TGTGCCAGCAGCCCCAGGTGGAGGCATGGAGAGACCCAGTACTTC.

This clone was recorded once. V gene TRBV30 combines with J gene TRBJ2-7, with TRBD1 identical over 11 bases. With V trimmed by 0 bases and J by 0 bases, 1 base remained unmatched. Looked up from germline, CDR1 is GTSNPN and CDR2 is SVGIG (reference sequence). The CDR3 length is 15 residues. For the CDR3, the DNA is TGTGCCTGGAGTGTAGGGACAGGGGGCTCCTACGAGCAGTACTTC. Its translation is CAWSVGTGGSYEQYF. Complete variable domain (other parts from reference TRBV30 and TRBJ2-7): SQTIHQWPATLVQPVGSPLSLECTVEGTSNPNLYWYRQAAGRGLQLLFYSVGIGQISSEVPQNLSASRPQDRQFILSSKKLLLSDSGFYLCAWSVGTGGSYEQYFGPGTRLTVT.

The J gene is TRBJ1-2, the V gene TRBV6-1, with D tentatively TRBD1 (5 bases). The CDR3 is made up of 13 amino acids. The germline gives CDR1 MNHNS, CDR2 SASEGT. V was cut by 2 bases and J by 4 bases, with 8 bases left in between. The CDR3 sequence is CASSEQGSYGYTF. The CDR3 nucleotides are TGTGCCAGCAGTGAACAGGGTAGCTATGGCTACACCTTC.

The V gene is TRBV27, the J gene TRBJ2-2; 14 bases agree with TRBD2. The V and J ends lost 4 bases and 4 bases, in that order; junction bases with no gene match: 2. This CDR3 has 16 residues. The germline V gene has CDR1 MNHEY and CDR2 SMNVEV (reference sequence). The CDR3 DNA reads TGTGCCAGCAGTTGGGGACTAGCGGGAGTCACCGGGGAGCTGTTTTTT. Translation: CASSWGLAGVTGELFF.